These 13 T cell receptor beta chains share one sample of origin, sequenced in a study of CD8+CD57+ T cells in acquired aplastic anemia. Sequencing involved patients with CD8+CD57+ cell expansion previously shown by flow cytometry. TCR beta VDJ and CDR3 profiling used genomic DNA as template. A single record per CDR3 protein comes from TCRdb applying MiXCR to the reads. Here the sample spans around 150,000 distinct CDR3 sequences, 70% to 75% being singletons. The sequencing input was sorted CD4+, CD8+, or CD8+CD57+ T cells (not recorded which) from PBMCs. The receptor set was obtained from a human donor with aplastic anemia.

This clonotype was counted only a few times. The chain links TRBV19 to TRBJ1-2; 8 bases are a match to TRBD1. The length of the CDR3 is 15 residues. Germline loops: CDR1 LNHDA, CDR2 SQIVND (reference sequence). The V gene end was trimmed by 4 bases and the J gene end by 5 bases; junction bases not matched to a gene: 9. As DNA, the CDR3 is TGTGCCAGTAGTAACATGGGGACAGGAAAGTATGGCTACACCTTC. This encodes CASSNMGTGKYGYTF.

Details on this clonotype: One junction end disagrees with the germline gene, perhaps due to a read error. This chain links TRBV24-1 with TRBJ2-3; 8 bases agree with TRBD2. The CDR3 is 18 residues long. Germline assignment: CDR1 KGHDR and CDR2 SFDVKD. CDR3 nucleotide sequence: TGCGCCACCAGTGACCTCAGCCCCCCGAGCGGGAGTTCAGGTACGCAGTATTTT. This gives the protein CATSDLSPPSGSSGTQYF.

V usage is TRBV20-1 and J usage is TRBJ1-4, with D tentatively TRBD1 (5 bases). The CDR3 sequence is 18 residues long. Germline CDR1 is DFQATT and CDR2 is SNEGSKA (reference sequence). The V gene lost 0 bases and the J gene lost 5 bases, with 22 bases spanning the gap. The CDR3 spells CSARDSEIVLGGNEKLFF. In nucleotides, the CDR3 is TGCAGTGCTAGAGATTCCGAGATAGTGTTGGGGGGAAATGAAAAACTGTTTTTT.

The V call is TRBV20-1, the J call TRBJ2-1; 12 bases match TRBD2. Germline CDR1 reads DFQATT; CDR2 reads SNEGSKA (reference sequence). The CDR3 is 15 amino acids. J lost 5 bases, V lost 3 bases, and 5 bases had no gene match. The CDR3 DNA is TGCAGTGCTAGGACTAGCGGGAGAATTAACAATGAGCAGTTCTTC. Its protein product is CSARTSGRINNEQFF.

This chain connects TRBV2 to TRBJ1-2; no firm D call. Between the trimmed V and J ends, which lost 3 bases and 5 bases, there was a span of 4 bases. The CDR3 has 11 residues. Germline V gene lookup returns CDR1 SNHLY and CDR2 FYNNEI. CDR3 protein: CASSEEYGYTF. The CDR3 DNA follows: TGTGCCAGCAGTGAGGAGTATGGCTACACCTTC.

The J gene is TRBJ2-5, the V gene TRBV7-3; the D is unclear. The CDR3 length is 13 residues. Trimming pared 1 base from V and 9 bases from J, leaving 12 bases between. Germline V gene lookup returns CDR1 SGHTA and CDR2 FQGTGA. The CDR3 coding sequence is TGTGCCAGCAGCTTAAATGGCATTGAGGCCCAGTACTTC. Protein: CASSLNGIEAQYF.

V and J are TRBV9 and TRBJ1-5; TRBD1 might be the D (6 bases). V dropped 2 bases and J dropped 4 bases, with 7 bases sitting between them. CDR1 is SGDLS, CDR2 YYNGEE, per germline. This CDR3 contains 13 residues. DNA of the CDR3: TGTGCCAGCAGCGTGGGGGCAAATCAGCCCCAGCATTTT. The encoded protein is CASSVGANQPQHF.

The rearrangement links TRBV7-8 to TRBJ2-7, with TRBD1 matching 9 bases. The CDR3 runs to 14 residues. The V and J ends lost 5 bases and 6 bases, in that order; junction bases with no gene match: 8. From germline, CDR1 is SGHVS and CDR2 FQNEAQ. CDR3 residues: CASSTGTGLGEQYF. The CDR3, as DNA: TGTGCCAGCAGCACCGGGACAGGGCTGGGCGAGCAGTACTTC.

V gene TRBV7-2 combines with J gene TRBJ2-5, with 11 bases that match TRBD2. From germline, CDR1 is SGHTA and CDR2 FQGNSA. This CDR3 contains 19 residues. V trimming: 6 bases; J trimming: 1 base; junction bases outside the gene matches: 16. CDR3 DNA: TGTGCCAGCAGTCGCCCCCCACTAGCGGGAGTGGCCACCCAAGAGACCCAGTACTTC. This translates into CASSRPPLAGVATQETQYF.

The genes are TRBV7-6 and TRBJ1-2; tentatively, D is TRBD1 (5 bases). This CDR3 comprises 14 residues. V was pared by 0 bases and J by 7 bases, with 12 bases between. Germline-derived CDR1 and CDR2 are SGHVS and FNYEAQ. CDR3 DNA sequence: TGTGCCAGCAGCTTAGCGGGGGAGGTCTTTGGCTACACCTTC. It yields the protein CASSLAGEVFGYTF. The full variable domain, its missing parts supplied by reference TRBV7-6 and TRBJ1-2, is GAGVSQSPRYKVTKRGQDVALRCDPISGHVSLYWYRQALGQGPEFLTYFNYEAQQDKSGLPNDRFSAERPEGSISTLTIQRTEQRDSAMYRCASSLAGEVFGYTFGSGTRLTVV.

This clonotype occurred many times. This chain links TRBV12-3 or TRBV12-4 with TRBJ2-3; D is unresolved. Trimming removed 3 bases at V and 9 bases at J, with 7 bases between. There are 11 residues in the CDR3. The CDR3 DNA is TGTGCCAGCAGTTTTATTAGGACGCAGTATTTT. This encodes CASSFIRTQYF.

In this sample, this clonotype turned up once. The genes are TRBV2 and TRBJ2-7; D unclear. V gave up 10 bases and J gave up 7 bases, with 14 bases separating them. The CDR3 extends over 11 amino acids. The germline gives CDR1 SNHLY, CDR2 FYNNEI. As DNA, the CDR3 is TGTGCCACCCCCGGGCGTCGGGAGCAGTACTTC. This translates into CATPGRREQYF.

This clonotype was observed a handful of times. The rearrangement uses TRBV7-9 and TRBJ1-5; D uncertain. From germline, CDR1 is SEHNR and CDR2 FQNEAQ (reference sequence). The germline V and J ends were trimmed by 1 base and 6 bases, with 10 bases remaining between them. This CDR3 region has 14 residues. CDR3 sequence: CASSLGGYGQPQHF. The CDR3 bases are TGTGCCAGCAGCTTAGGCGGATATGGTCAGCCCCAGCATTTT.